This TCR beta chain appears in the sequencing data of a study of blood T cell repertoires in COVID-19. Across the study: Researchers got acute and convalescent COVID-19 samples from the United States, Italy and Spain.

Original handling: Amplification from reference gene primers served as the basis for estimated nucleated cell counts. This table comes from immunoSEQ multiplex PCR, and its TCRdb copy is limited to in-frame clones, with some not included. V and J calls and clone size are copied from that table; D and trimming were computed from the DNA. The sample records about 190,000 clones, less than 85% being singletons. The V gene lost 3 bases and the J gene lost 5 bases, with 16 bases spanning the gap. The CDR3 has 15 amino acids. Germline V CDR1 and CDR2: SGHTA, FQGNSA. Sequences were obtained from peripheral blood. The chain couples TRBV7-2 to TRBJ2-5, with D possibly being TRBD2 (6 bases). The clonotype was recovered from a man in his fifties or sixties who had recovered from COVID-19. The CDR3 region has the DNA TGTGCCAGCAGCTTGGACTACTTACGTAGGGAGACCCAGTACTTC. This encodes CASSLDYLRRETQYF.